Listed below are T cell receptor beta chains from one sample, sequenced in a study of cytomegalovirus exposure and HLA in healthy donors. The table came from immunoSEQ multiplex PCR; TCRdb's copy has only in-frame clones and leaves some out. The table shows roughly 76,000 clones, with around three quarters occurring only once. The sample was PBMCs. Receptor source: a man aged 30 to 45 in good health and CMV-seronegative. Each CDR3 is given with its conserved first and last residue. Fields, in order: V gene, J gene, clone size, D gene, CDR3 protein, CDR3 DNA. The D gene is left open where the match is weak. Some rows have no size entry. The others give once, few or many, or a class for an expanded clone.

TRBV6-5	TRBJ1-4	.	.	CASRETATNEKLFF	TGTGCCAGCAGGGAAACAGCAACTAATGAAAAACTGTTTTTT
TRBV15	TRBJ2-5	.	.	CATSRDGAEETQYF	TGTGCCACCAGCAGAGATGGTGCGGAAGAGACCCAGTACTTC
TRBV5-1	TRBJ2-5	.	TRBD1	CASSFDRGEETQYF	TGCGCCAGCAGCTTCGACAGGGGTGAAGAGACCCAGTACTTC
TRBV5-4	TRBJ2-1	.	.	CASSLGQTNEQFF	TGTGCCAGCAGCTTGGGACAGACCAATGAGCAGTTCTTC
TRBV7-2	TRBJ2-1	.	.	CASSLGKSSYNEQFF	TGTGCCAGCAGCCTCGGGAAGAGCTCCTACAATGAGCAGTTCTTC
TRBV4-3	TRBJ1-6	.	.	CASSQELAFNSPLHF	TGCGCCAGCAGCCAAGAATTAGCCTTTAATTCACCCCTCCACTTT
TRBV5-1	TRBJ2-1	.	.	CASSLEQGNEQFF	TGCGCCAGCAGCTTAGAACAGGGTAATGAGCAGTTCTTC
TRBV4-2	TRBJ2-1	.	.	CASSQADSETYNEQFF	TGTGCCAGCAGCCAGGCTGACTCTGAAACCTACAATGAGCAGTTCTTC
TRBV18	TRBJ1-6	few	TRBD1	CASSAVTGDNSPLHF	TGTGCCAGCTCAGCGGTGACAGGGGATAATTCACCCCTCCACTTT
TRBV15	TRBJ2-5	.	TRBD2	CATSPGLAGGRETQYF	TGTGCCACCAGCCCGGGACTAGCGGGAGGCAGGGAGACCCAGTACTTC
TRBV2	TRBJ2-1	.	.	CASNDGGSYNEQFF	TGTGCCAGCAATGATGGGGGGTCCTACAATGAGCAGTTCTTC
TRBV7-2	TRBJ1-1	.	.	CASSLGQNTEAFF	TGTGCCAGCAGCTTAGGACAGAACACTGAAGCTTTCTTT
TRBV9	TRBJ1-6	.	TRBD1	CASSLHAGTDNSPLHF	TGTGCCAGCAGCCTCCACGCGGGGACAGATAATTCACCCCTCCACTTT
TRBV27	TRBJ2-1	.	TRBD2	CASSFEGVGPVRGSGSRNEQFF	TGTGCCAGCAGTTTTGAGGGGGTAGGCCCAGTCCGAGGGAGCGGGAGTAGGAATGAGCAGTTCTTC
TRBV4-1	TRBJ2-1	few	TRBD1	CASSQGTGGSYEQFF	TGCGCCAGCAGCCAAGGGACAGGGGGATCTTATGAGCAGTTCTTC
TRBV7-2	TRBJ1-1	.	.	CASRDQGLATEAFF	TGTGCCAGCCGCGATCAGGGTTTGGCCACTGAAGCTTTCTTT
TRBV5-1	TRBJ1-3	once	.	CASSLGLLGNTIYF	TGCGCCAGCAGCTTGGGTCTACTTGGAAACACCATATATTTT
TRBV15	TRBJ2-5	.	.	CATSRDDSQETQYF	TGTGCCACCAGCAGAGACGACAGCCAAGAGACCCAGTACTTC
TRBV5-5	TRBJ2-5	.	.	CASSFSPGETQYF	TGTGCCAGCAGCTTTAGCCCTGGGGAGACCCAGTACTTC
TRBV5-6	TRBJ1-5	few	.	CASSSSPGEPQHF	TGTGCCAGCAGCTCTTCACCGGGGGAGCCCCAGCATTTT
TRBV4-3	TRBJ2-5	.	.	CASSQDIGQGGETQYF	TGCGCCAGCAGCCAAGATATAGGCCAGGGGGGAGAGACCCAGTACTTC
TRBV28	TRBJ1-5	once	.	CASSSTGHQPQHF	TGTGCCAGCAGCTCAACAGGCCATCAGCCCCAGCATTTT
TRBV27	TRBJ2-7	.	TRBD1	CASSSIWGQGSFEQYF	TGTGCCAGCAGTTCAATTTGGGGACAGGGTTCTTTCGAGCAGTACTTC
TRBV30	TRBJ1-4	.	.	CAWATATNEKLFF	TGTGCCTGGGCGACAGCAACTAATGAAAAACTGTTTTTT
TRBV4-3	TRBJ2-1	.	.	CASSQDNRIITNEQFF	TGCGCCAGCAGCCAAGATAACAGGATCATTACGAATGAGCAGTTCTTC
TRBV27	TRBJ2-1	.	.	CASSLGPGAYTEQFF	TGTGCCAGCAGTTTAGGTCCAGGGGCATATACTGAGCAGTTCTTC
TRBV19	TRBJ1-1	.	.	CASNGLTNTEAFF	TGTGCCAGTAACGGACTGACTAACACTGAAGCTTTCTTT